The present TCR beta chain was sequenced within a study of human T cells and chemical hapten exposure. Turning to the study itself: Recorded diagnoses among the mostly female patients were alopecia areata, totalis or universalis.

Each CDR3 protein is one row after TCRdb ran MiXCR on the RACE reads. The sample lists approximately 260,000 distinct CDR3 sequences; just under 8% were seen once. The CDR3 has 13 amino acids. The germline V gene has CDR1 MNHNS and CDR2 SASEGT. V shed 4 bases and J shed 0 bases, with 6 bases lying between them. This clonotype has more than one count but fewer than ten. As to time point: pre-sensitization, week 0. Treatment reported: therapeutic diphenylcyclopropenone sensitization with weekly scalp DPC. The sequencing here drew on whole blood, taken in connection with sensitization to the hapten diphenylcyclopropenone (DPC). V and J are TRBV6-1 and TRBJ1-1; D might be TRBD1 (5 bases). This receptor was obtained from a man aged 18 to 29 with alopecia areata. Some clones in this sample may be carry-over from other donors' samples. The DNA of the CDR3 is TGTGCCAGCAGTGGGGGGGTGAACACTGAAGCTTTCTTT. This gives the protein CASSGGVNTEAFF.